This TCR beta chain is from a study of blood T cells in healthy people across ages. V was cut by 7 bases and J by 0 bases, with 14 bases left in between. CDR1 is MGHRA, CDR2 YSYEKL, per germline. The CDR3 extends over 15 amino acids. For the second PCR, which ran for roughly 6 to 12 cycles, a sample-barcoded 5' primer and a J-beta primer mix were used. Samples each returned at least 2.5 million CDR3-containing paired-end reads. TCRdb re-analysed the 5' RACE reads in MiXCR, keeping a single row per CDR3 protein. The table shows some 850,000 distinct CDR3 sequences, with roughly 25% occurring only once. PBMCs, at least 7 million per sample, were isolated. This same sample was also taken into another study, of T cells of mothers and their children. That investigation notes: Nine systemically healthy Caucasian donors: three mothers, six children.

The sequence derives from a boy under 18 in good health. Sequenced: blood. V and J are TRBV4-1 and TRBJ2-3; D tentatively reads TRBD1 or TRBD2 (5 bases each). In DNA form, the CDR3 reads TGCGCCAGCACCGGGGCCCCAACTAGCACAGATACGCAGTATTTT. As protein: CASTGAPTSTDTQYF.